A single sample gave rise to the 5 T cell receptor beta chains below, sequenced in a study of T cell responses to AZD1222 COVID-19 vaccine. Sequencing used immunoSEQ multiplex PCR; TCRdb keeps in-frame clones, though not all of them. The data show roughly 150,000 clones, 91% seen once. The material sequenced was peripheral blood, taken on day 0 of AZD1222 vaccination. These receptor sequences come from an adult in good health.

The chain employs TRBV18 and TRBJ2-7, with TRBD1 matching 11 bases. This CDR3 region has 17 residues. Germline CDR1 and CDR2: KGHSH and LQKENI. V was clipped by 6 bases and J by 3 bases; unmatched bases: 13. This CDR3 reads CASSRDLSGTGGYEQYF. DNA for the CDR3: TGTGCCAGCTCGCGAGACCTTTCCGGGACAGGGGGCTACGAGCAGTACTTC.

The chain joins TRBV24-1 to TRBJ1-5; 11 positions agree with TRBD1. The CDR3 extends over 15 amino acids. Trimming took 2 bases from V and 8 from J; bases not matched to a gene: 4. CDR1 and CDR2 (germline): KGHDR, SFDVKD. Written as DNA, the CDR3 is TGTGCCACCAGTGATTGGACAGGGGGCGCGGAGCCCCAGCATTTT. Its protein is CATSDWTGGAEPQHF.

V and J are TRBV12-3 or TRBV12-4 and TRBJ2-1, with D tentatively TRBD1 or TRBD2 (5 bases each). Trimming left V 4 bases short and J 9 bases short, with 7 bases between. The CDR3 has 11 residues. The CDR3 reads CASSWGSEQFF. The CDR3 DNA reads TGTGCCAGCAGTTGGGGGAGTGAGCAGTTCTTC.

J is TRBJ1-4 and V is TRBV10-3, with D maybe TRBD1 (5 bases). The CDR3 consists of 16 residues. The ends were cut back, 6 bases at V and 0 bases at J, with 14 bases in the middle. CDR1 and CDR2 (germline): ENHRY, SYGVKD. The chain's CDR3 is CAISSIGEATNEKLFF. The CDR3 DNA reads as TGTGCCATCAGCTCGATAGGGGAGGCAACTAATGAAAAACTGTTTTTT.

A few counts support this clone. J is TRBJ2-1 and V is TRBV7-3, with a possible D match to TRBD2 (7 bases). Germline V gene data show CDR1 as SGHTA and CDR2 as FQGTGA. Trimming shortened V by 5 bases and J by 9 bases, and 14 bases separated the two germline ends. CDR3 length: 13 amino acids. CDR3: CASSRYREGEQFF. In DNA, the CDR3 is TGTGCCAGCAGCCGATACAGGGAGGGTGAGCAGTTCTTC.